These 22 T cell receptor beta chains were sequenced from one sample in a study of metastatic and nonmetastatic thyroid tumors (dated by TCRdb to the early 2020s). None of the patients had been given any treatment before thyroid surgery. Receptor libraries were prepared by PCR. This sample was sequenced with an Illumina HiSeq 4000. The public reads were run again by TCRdb, first through fastp at Q25 and then through MiXCR, and only productive beta chains were kept. This sample gives tens of thousands of clones in total; 15% to 20% of them show up just once. The biggest ten clones account for 2.7% of the sample. Sequencing was carried out using adjacent normal tissue. The receptors shown here come from a male donor with papillary thyroid cancer or a benign thyroid nodule (not recorded which). Some clones in this sample may be carry-over from other donors' samples.

The CDR3 DNA is TGTGCCAGCAGCTTAGTTGGCAGGTCCATATATTTT. Its translation is CASSLVGRSIYF. The chain couples TRBV7-2 to TRBJ1-3; D not resolved. The V gene lost 1 base and the J gene lost 11 bases, with 9 bases spanning the gap. CDR3 size: 12 residues. Germline V gene data show CDR1 as SGHTA and CDR2 as FQGNSA.

In its sample, this clone was seen many times. A clone one base away is much larger, so this may be a read error. This chain joins TRBV6-1 and TRBJ2-7; D ambiguous. This CDR3 is built from 14 residues. Germline CDR1 MNHNS, CDR2 SASEGT. With 11 bases removed from V and 2 bases from J, the gap between germline ends came to 19 bases. This chain's CDR3 is CAATAPWRTYEQYF. The DNA of the CDR3 is TGTGCCGCAACCGCTCCATGGCGTACCTACGAGCAGTACTTC.

This clone is medium-sized within its sample. This chain uses TRBV24-1 with TRBJ2-1; TRBD2 matches 11 bases. CDR1 and CDR2 (germline): KGHDR, SFDVKD. V lost 2 bases, J lost 8 bases, and 7 bases stayed unmatched. The CDR3 totals 16 residues. The CDR3 DNA follows: TGTGCCACCAGTGATTCTGGTAGCGGGAGGGAGTATGAGCAGTTCTTC. It yields the protein CATSDSGSGREYEQFF.

The J gene is TRBJ1-2, the V gene TRBV6-1, with TRBD1 matching over 9 bases. The ends lost 9 bases at V and 10 bases at J; junction bases unmatched: 18. Germline values: CDR1 MNHNS, CDR2 SASEGT. The CDR3 has 15 residues. CDR3 in amino acids: CASRTGGGTVDVYTF. The CDR3 nucleotides are TGTGCCAGTAGAACAGGGGGCGGAACGGTCGATGTCTACACCTTC.

This clone appeared many times. Other DNA sequences in this specimen translate into the identical CDR3. This chain uses TRBV19 with TRBJ1-4; 8 bases are shared with TRBD1. CDR1 is LNHDA and CDR2 is SQIVND in the germline V gene (reference sequence). This CDR3 has 14 amino acids. V lost 5 bases and J lost 5; bases outside the gene matches: 4. CDR3 in amino acids: CASSPGQGNEKLFF. CDR3 in DNA: TGTGCCAGTAGTCCAGGACAGGGCAATGAAAAACTGTTTTTT.

In this sample, this clone turned up many times. The rearrangement links TRBV15 to TRBJ2-5, with TRBD1 identical over 7 bases. Looked up from germline, CDR1 is LNHNV and CDR2 is YYDKDF (reference sequence). Trimming took 0 bases from V and 0 from J; bases not matched to a gene: 10. The CDR3 contains 18 residues. The CDR3 protein is CATSRDVQGFLYQETQYF. The CDR3 DNA follows: TGTGCCACCAGCAGAGATGTACAGGGGTTTTTGTACCAAGAGACCCAGTACTTC.

This clone was counted at least ten times. The chain uses TRBV29-1 and TRBJ2-3; 12 bases are a match to TRBD2. V lost 7 bases, J lost 4 bases, and 12 bases stayed unmatched. Germline loops: CDR1 SQVTM, CDR2 ANQGSEA. The CDR3 contains 16 residues. The CDR3 protein is CSGFRPTSGRADTQYF. The CDR3 DNA sequence: TGCAGCGGATTCAGACCGACTAGCGGGAGAGCAGATACGCAGTATTTT.

This clone showed up many times. The J gene is TRBJ1-1, the V gene TRBV10-2; D uncertain. Trimming removed 1 base at V and 8 bases at J, with 8 bases between. The germline CDR1 and CDR2 sequences are WSHSY and SAAADI. The CDR3 loop spans 12 amino acids. CDR3 sequence (DNA): TGCGCCAGCAGTGAGTTTACCGAGGAAGCTTTCTTT. Its translation is CASSEFTEEAFF.

This clone was recorded many times. With a much larger clone just one base away, this may be a read error. This CDR3 is also generated by other DNA sequences in the sample. The rearrangement joins TRBV9 to TRBJ2-2, with 7 nucleotides matching TRBD2. The germline V gene encodes CDR1 SGDLS and CDR2 YYNGEE. This CDR3 region has 12 residues. The CDR3 is CASSPVGGELFF. CDR3 DNA sequence: TGTGCCAGCAGCCCCGTGGGGGGGGAGCTGTTCTTT.

Here the CDR3 DNA reads TGTGCCAGCAGCGTAGCGGGTACTAGCGGGGGAAGCACAGATACGCAGTATTTT. Translation: CASSVAGTSGGSTDTQYF. The chain has TRBV9 and TRBJ2-3; 11 positions agree with TRBD2. Trimming took 0 bases from V and 0 from J; bases not matched to a gene: 6. Germline loops: CDR1 SGDLS, CDR2 YYNGEE. CDR3 length: 18 amino acids.

In its sample, this clone ranks as medium-sized (0.01 to 0.1%). The V and J genes are TRBV6-5 and TRBJ1-6; TRBD1 aligns across 8 bases. CDR1 is MNHEY and CDR2 is SVGAGI in the germline V gene. The CDR3 totals 15 residues. The V gene end was trimmed by 1 base and the J gene end by 6 bases; junction bases not matched to a gene: 2. CDR3 protein: CASSYWTGRNSPLHF. CDR3 coding DNA: TGTGCCAGCAGTTACTGGACAGGGCGTAATTCACCCCTCCACTTT.

This clone was seen a few times. J is TRBJ1-2 and V is TRBV6-1, with 7 bases fitting TRBD1. This CDR3 is built from 15 residues. Trimming removed 7 bases from V and 4 bases from J; junction bases left unmatched: 12. CDR1 is MNHNS, CDR2 SASEGT, per germline. CDR3 DNA sequence: TGTGCCAGCATCTCGAAGACAGGGACAATCTATGGCTACACCTTC. Its protein product is CASISKTGTIYGYTF.

A few counts support this clone. V gene TRBV7-2 combines with J gene TRBJ2-7; D ambiguous. V was trimmed by 3 bases and J by 1 base, leaving 7 bases between them. This CDR3 is built from 13 residues. The V gene's germline CDR1 is SGHTA and CDR2 FQGNSA. The CDR3 loop reads CASSFYISYEQYF. CDR3 nucleotides: TGTGCCAGCAGCTTTTATATTTCCTACGAGCAGTACTTC.

This clone is medium-sized (0.01 to 0.1%) by share. The rearrangement links TRBV6-1 to TRBJ2-1; D is possibly TRBD2 (6 bases). Germline lookup yields CDR1 MNHNS and CDR2 SASEGT. V dropped 7 bases and J dropped 9 bases, with 22 bases sitting between them. CDR3 length equals 15 residues. Written as DNA, the CDR3 is TGTGCCAGCAAAGAACGGGCTGGAGGGTGGCTTGAGCAGTTCTTC. As protein: CASKERAGGWLEQFF.

The rearrangement links TRBV27 to TRBJ2-2, with TRBD1 matching over 8 bases. The trim removed 6 bases at V and 14 bases at J, leaving 17 bases unmatched. The CDR3 extends over 15 amino acids. CDR1 is MNHEY, CDR2 SMNVEV, per germline (reference sequence). CDR3 in amino acids: CASRSVTGVVGDLFF. DNA for the CDR3: TGTGCCAGCAGGTCCGTGACAGGGGTGGTCGGAGATCTGTTTTTT.

This clone was counted many times. The chain combines TRBV30 with TRBJ2-3; perhaps TRBD2 as D (6 bases). Germline CDR1 is GTSNPN and CDR2 is SVGIG (reference sequence). With 6 bases removed from V and 3 bases from J, the gap between germline ends came to 16 bases. CDR3 size: 14 residues. The CDR3 sequence: CACFGGGRTDTQYF. CDR3 in DNA: TGTGCCTGTTTCGGTGGGGGGAGGACAGATACGCAGTATTTT.

In its sample, this clone was seen many times. The rearrangement links TRBV9 to TRBJ2-3, with TRBD2 identical over 12 bases. Losses at the gene ends were 3 bases for V and 4 bases for J; bases not matched to a gene: 6. This CDR3 has 16 amino acids. CDR1 and CDR2 from the germline V gene are SGDLS and YYNGEE. The CDR3 protein is CASSGTSGIVADTQYF. The CDR3 DNA reads TGTGCCAGCAGCGGGACTAGCGGGATTGTCGCAGATACGCAGTATTTT. Combining the CDR3 with reference TRBV9 and TRBJ2-3 gives the whole variable domain DSGVTQTPKHLITATGQRVTLRCSPRSGDLSVYWYQQSLDQGLQFLIQYYNGEERAKGNILERFSAQQFPDLHSELNLSSLELGDSALYFCASSGTSGIVADTQYFGPGTRLTVL.

Relative to its sample, this clone is medium-sized. The genes are TRBV6-1 and TRBJ1-5; TRBD1 agrees at 10 bases. V lost 6 bases and J lost 3; bases outside the gene matches: 8. Germline CDR1 and CDR2: MNHNS and SASEGT. The CDR3 runs 16 residues. In DNA form, the CDR3 reads TGTGCCAGCAGGGGGTCGACAGGGGGCTTCAATCAGCCCCAGCATTTT. Translation gives CASRGSTGGFNQPQHF.

V gene TRBV11-1 combines with J gene TRBJ1-1; TRBD1 matches 7 bases. CDR1 SGHAT and CDR2 FQDESV come from the germline V gene (reference sequence). J lost 1 base, V lost 4 bases, and 6 bases had no gene match. The CDR3 sequence is 15 residues long. This chain's CDR3 is CASSSPGTENTEAFF. CDR3 nucleotide sequence: TGTGCCAGCAGCTCCCCCGGGACAGAGAACACTGAAGCTTTCTTT.

The rearrangement joins TRBV9 to TRBJ1-2; the D gene is possibly TRBD1 (5 bases). This CDR3 has 15 residues. V lost 2 bases to trimming and J lost 5 bases, with 16 bases between them. The germline V gene has CDR1 SGDLS and CDR2 YYNGEE. The CDR3 sequence: CASSVQSQGQYGYTF. The CDR3 bases are TGTGCCAGCAGCGTCCAAAGCCAGGGCCAATATGGCTACACCTTC.

This clone occurred a few times. This chain joins TRBV28 and TRBJ2-1; 7 bases fit TRBD1. Trimming took 5 bases from V and 9 from J; bases not matched to a gene: 19. The CDR3 runs 17 residues. The V gene's germline CDR1 is MDHEN and CDR2 SYDVKM. The CDR3 sequence: CASSPIPGQGVGGEQFF. Written as DNA, the CDR3 is TGTGCCAGCAGTCCAATCCCCGGGCAGGGGGTAGGCGGTGAGCAGTTCTTC.

Ten or more counts support this clone. The chain combines TRBV11-3 with TRBJ2-1, with 9 bases identical to TRBD2. The J segment lost 8 bases and the V segment lost 4 bases, leaving 9 bases of the junction unmatched. Germline assignment: CDR1 SGHNT and CDR2 YENEEA. The CDR3 length is 15 residues. The CDR3 is CASSSSLAGMDEQFF. CDR3 bases: TGTGCCAGCAGCTCCTCTCTAGCGGGAATGGATGAGCAGTTCTTC. The whole variable domain, remainder taken from reference TRBV11-3 and TRBJ2-1, is EAGVVQSPRYKIIEKKQPVAFWCNPISGHNTLYWYLQNLGQGPELLIRYENEEAVDDSQLPKDRFSAERLKGVDSTLKIQPAELGDSAVYLCASSSSLAGMDEQFFGPGTRLTVL.